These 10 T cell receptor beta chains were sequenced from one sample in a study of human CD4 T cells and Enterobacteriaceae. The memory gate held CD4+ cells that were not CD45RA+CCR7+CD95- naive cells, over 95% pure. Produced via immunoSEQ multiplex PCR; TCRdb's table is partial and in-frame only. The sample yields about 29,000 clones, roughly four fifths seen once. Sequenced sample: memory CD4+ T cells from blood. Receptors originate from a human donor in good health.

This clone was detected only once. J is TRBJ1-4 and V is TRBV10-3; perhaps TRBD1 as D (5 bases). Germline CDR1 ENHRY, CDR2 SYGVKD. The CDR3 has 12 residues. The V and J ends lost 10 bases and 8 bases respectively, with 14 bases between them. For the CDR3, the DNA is TGTGCCAGCAGGACAACAACGGAAAAACTGTTTTTT. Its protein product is CASRTTTEKLFF.

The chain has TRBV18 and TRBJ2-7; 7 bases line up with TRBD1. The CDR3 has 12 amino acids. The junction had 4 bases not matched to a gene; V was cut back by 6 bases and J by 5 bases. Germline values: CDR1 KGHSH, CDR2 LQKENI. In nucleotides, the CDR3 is TGTGCCAGCTCGCGTACAGGGGACGAGCAGTACTTC. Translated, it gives CASSRTGDEQYF.

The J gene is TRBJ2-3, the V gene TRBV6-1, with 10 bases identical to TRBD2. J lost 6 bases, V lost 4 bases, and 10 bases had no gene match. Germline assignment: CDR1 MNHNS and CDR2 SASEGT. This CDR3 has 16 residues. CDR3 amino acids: CASSVVAGGRKDTQYF. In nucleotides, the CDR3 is TGTGCCAGCAGTGTAGTAGCGGGAGGAAGGAAGGATACGCAGTATTTT.

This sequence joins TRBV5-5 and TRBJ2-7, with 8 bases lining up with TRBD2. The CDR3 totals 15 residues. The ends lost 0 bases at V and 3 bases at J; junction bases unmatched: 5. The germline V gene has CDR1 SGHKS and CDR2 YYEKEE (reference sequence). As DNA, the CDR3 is TGTGCCAGCAGCTTGGCCTCCGGGAGGGACTACGAGCAGTACTTC. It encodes CASSLASGRDYEQYF.

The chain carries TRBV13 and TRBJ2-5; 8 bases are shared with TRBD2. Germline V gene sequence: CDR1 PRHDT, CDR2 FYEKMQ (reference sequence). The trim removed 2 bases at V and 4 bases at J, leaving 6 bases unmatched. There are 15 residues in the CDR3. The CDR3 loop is CASSLRAGVGETQYF. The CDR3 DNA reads TGTGCCAGCAGCTTAAGAGCGGGAGTGGGAGAGACCCAGTACTTC.

The CDR3 protein is CASSSDWRGTQYF. The CDR3 bases are TGTGCCAGCAGCTCGGACTGGAGAGGGACCCAGTACTTC. V gene TRBV5-4 combines with J gene TRBJ2-5; D is perhaps TRBD2 (5 bases). Per the germline V gene, CDR1 is SGHNT and CDR2 is YYREEE (reference sequence). The CDR3 runs 13 residues. V was clipped by 3 bases and J by 7 bases, with 13 bases between them. Full variable domain (rest looked up from reference TRBV5-4 and TRBJ2-5): ETGVTQSPTHLIKTRGQQVTLRCSSQSGHNTVSWYQQALGQGPQFIFQYYREEENGRGNFPPRFSGLQFPNYSSELNVNALELDDSALYLCASSSDWRGTQYFGPGTRLLVL.

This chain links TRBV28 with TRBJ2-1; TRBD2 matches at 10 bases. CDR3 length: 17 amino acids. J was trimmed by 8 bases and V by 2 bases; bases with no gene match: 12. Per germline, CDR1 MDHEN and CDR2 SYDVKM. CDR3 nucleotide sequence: TGTGCCAGCAGTTTAGGCAGCGGGAGGGCCATGGGGGATGAGCAGTTCTTC. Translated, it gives CASSLGSGRAMGDEQFF.

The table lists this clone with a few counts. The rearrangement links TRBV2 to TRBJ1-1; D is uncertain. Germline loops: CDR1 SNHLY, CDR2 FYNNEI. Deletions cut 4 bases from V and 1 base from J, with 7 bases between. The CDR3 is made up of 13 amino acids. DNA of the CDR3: TGTGCCAGCAGTGGGATCAGGAACACTGAAGCTTTCTTT. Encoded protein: CASSGIRNTEAFF.

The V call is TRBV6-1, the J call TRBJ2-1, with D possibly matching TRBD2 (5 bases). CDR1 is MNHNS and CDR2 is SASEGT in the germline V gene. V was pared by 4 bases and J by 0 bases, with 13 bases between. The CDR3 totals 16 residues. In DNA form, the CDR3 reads TGTGCCAGCAGTGGCCGAGGGAGCGGCTCCTACAATGAGCAGTTCTTC. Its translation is CASSGRGSGSYNEQFF.

The CDR3 loop reads CASSVSRGSYLEAGELFF. Written as DNA, the CDR3 is TGTGCCAGCAGCGTCTCTAGAGGGAGTTATTTGGAGGCCGGGGAGCTGTTTTTT. The chain is built from TRBV9 and TRBJ2-2; the D gene is possibly TRBD2 (5 bases). V was clipped by 2 bases and J by 6 bases, with 23 bases between them. Germline V gives CDR1 SGDLS, CDR2 YYNGEE. CDR3 size: 18 residues.